A single sample gave rise to the 15 T cell receptor beta chains below, sequenced in a study of early T cells in non-severe SARS-CoV-2 infection. TCRdb redid the calling of the 5' RACE reads with MiXCR, one entry per CDR3 protein. In the table there are over 20,000 distinct CDR3 sequences, less than 5% of which are singletons. Input material: whole blood. The receptors shown here come from an adult who was a healthcare worker with PCR-confirmed SARS-CoV-2 infection or an uninfected control (not recorded which).

At least ten counts were recorded for this clonotype. The chain has TRBV7-2 and TRBJ2-3; the D gene is possibly TRBD2 (7 bases). The CDR3 has 16 residues. Trimming removed 5 bases at V and 5 bases at J, with 20 bases between. Germline CDR1 reads SGHTA; CDR2 reads FQGNSA. The chain's CDR3 is CASSLSGAGAGDTQYF. The CDR3 DNA is TGTGCCAGCAGCCTCTCCGGTGCGGGGGCTGGAGATACGCAGTATTTT. Complete variable domain (other parts from reference TRBV7-2 and TRBJ2-3): GAGVSQSPSNKVTEKGKDVELRCDPISGHTALYWYRQSLGQGLEFLIYFQGNSAPDKSGLPSDRFSAERTGGSVSTLTIQRTQQEDSAVYLCASSLSGAGAGDTQYFGPGTRLTVL.

The V and J genes are TRBV2 and TRBJ2-5, with TRBD2 identical over 11 bases. CDR1 is SNHLY, CDR2 FYNNEI, per germline. There are 16 residues in the CDR3. V gave up 7 bases and J gave up 5 bases; unmatched junction bases: 12. CDR3 bases: TGTGCCAGCACCGTCGGGCTAGCGGGAGGCGCGGAGACCCAGTACTTC. Translation gives CASTVGLAGGAETQYF. The full variable domain, rest sourced from reference TRBV2 and TRBJ2-5, is EPEVTQTPSHQVTQMGQEVILRCVPISNHLYFYWYRQILGQKVEFLVSFYNNEISEKSEIFDDQFSVERPDGSNFTLKIRSTKLEDSAMYFCASTVGLAGGAETQYFGPGTRLLVL.

The sample holds many counts of this clonotype. The chain has TRBV7-2 and TRBJ2-1; D ambiguous. In germline, CDR1 is SGHTA, CDR2 FQGNSA. The germline V and J ends were trimmed by 1 base and 12 bases, with 10 bases remaining between them. This CDR3 comprises 12 residues. Here the CDR3 DNA reads TGTGCCAGCAGCTTAGAAGGAATTGGGCAGTTCTTC. Translated, it gives CASSLEGIGQFF.

This clonotype has ten or more counts. J is TRBJ2-5 and V is TRBV11-2, with a weak D call TRBD2 (6 bases). CDR1 is SGHAT, CDR2 FQNNGV, per germline. V lost 1 base and J 5 bases, leaving 8 bases between the germline ends. The CDR3 consists of 13 residues. The CDR3: CASSLASAETQYF. The CDR3 coding sequence is TGTGCCAGCAGCTTAGCTAGCGCGGAGACCCAGTACTTC.

In its sample, this clonotype was seen many times. The chain joins TRBV7-2 to TRBJ2-1; D gene ambiguous. CDR1 SGHTA and CDR2 FQGNSA come from the germline V gene. Trimming shortened V by 0 bases and J by 6 bases, and 18 bases separated the two germline ends. This CDR3 has 17 residues. CDR3 amino acids: CASSLAVRPRKGNEQFF. CDR3 nucleotide sequence: TGTGCCAGCAGCTTAGCGGTTAGGCCCAGAAAAGGCAATGAGCAGTTCTTC.

This clonotype was seen ten or more times. The gene calls are TRBV7-2 and TRBJ1-5; TRBD1 matches at 7 bases. V lost 5 bases, J lost 1 base, and 5 bases stayed unmatched. The CDR3 consists of 15 residues. Germline values: CDR1 SGHTA, CDR2 FQGNSA. The CDR3 spells CASSAQGVSNQPQHF. CDR3 nucleotides: TGTGCCAGCAGCGCCCAGGGGGTAAGCAATCAGCCCCAGCATTTT.

This clonotype occurred many times. The V call is TRBV7-6, the J call TRBJ1-4; 9 bases align to TRBD1. CDR1 is SGHVS and CDR2 is FNYEAQ in the germline V gene. The CDR3 consists of 15 residues. V was pared by 5 bases and J by 8 bases, with 9 bases of the junction left unmatched. The CDR3 sequence is CASSRGTGREEKLFF. CDR3 nucleotides: TGTGCCAGCAGCCGCGGGACAGGGCGTGAGGAAAAACTGTTTTTT.

This clonotype was observed many times. This chain's CDR3 is CASGESSGYSYNEQFF. Here the CDR3 DNA reads TGTGCCAGCGGCGAGAGTAGCGGGTACTCCTACAATGAGCAGTTCTTC. The chain recombines TRBV6-6 with TRBJ2-1, with 7 bases matching TRBD2. The V gene end was trimmed by 8 bases and the J gene end by 0 bases; junction bases not matched to a gene: 10. This CDR3 comprises 16 residues. Germline V gene sequence: CDR1 MNHNY, CDR2 SVGAGI (reference sequence).

Only a few counts were recorded for this clonotype. The chain recombines TRBV5-1 with TRBJ2-7; TRBD1 matches 7 bases. V lost 0 bases to trimming and J lost 0 bases; unmatched junction nucleotides: 6. The length of the CDR3 is 16 residues. Germline V gene lookup returns CDR1 SGHRS and CDR2 YFSETQ. The CDR3: CASSLEGDRSSYEQYF. CDR3 DNA: TGCGCCAGCAGCTTGGAGGGGGACAGAAGCTCCTACGAGCAGTACTTC.

The chain carries TRBV7-3 and TRBJ2-3; TRBD1 matches at 7 bases. The CDR3 covers 14 residues. The V segment lost 5 bases and the J segment 4 bases; nucleotides outside the gene matches: 6. Germline-derived CDR1 and CDR2 are SGHTA and FQGTGA. CDR3 in amino acids: CASSAWTGADTQYF. For the CDR3, the DNA is TGTGCCAGCAGCGCCTGGACAGGTGCAGATACGCAGTATTTT.

This clonotype turned up a few times. The V gene is TRBV19, the J gene TRBJ2-3, with 10 bases matching TRBD2. Germline V gene sequence: CDR1 LNHDA, CDR2 SQIVND (reference sequence). CDR3 size: 17 residues. Trimming removed 1 base from V and 2 bases from J; junction bases left unmatched: 6. The CDR3 DNA follows: TGTGCCAGTAGTATAGGCCCTAGCGGGAGATTCACAGATACGCAGTATTTT. It is translated as CASSIGPSGRFTDTQYF.

By share, this clonotype counts as medium-sized. The DNA of the CDR3 is TGTGCCAGCAGCCTCGGGACTAGCGGGGGAGGCAATGAGCAGTTCTTC. Its translation is CASSLGTSGGGNEQFF. V gene TRBV11-3 combines with J gene TRBJ2-1, with 14 bases fitting TRBD2. J gave up 6 bases and V 5 bases, and 6 bases lay outside the gene matches. Germline V gene sequence: CDR1 SGHNT, CDR2 YENEEA. The CDR3 loop spans 16 amino acids.

This clonotype was counted many times. The chain has TRBV29-1 and TRBJ2-7; TRBD1 aligns across 9 bases. Germline CDR1 is SQVTM and CDR2 is ANQGSEA. The CDR3 spans 13 residues. V shed 3 bases, J shed 5 bases, and the junction held 5 bases outside the gene matches. The CDR3 DNA sequence: TGCAGCGTTGACGGGACAGGGAGCGACGAGCAGTACTTC. As protein: CSVDGTGSDEQYF.

In this sample, this clonotype turned up many times. This chain uses TRBV6-4 with TRBJ2-1; D not certain. V shed 6 bases and J shed 7 bases, with 19 bases lying between them. The CDR3 is 15 residues long. CDR1 is MRHNA, CDR2 SNTAGT, per germline. CDR3 loop: CASRTDQRRVNEQFF. The CDR3 DNA follows: TGTGCCAGCAGGACGGACCAGCGTAGGGTTAATGAGCAGTTCTTC.

Notes on this clonotype: At one of its ends the junction is not consistent with the germline gene, which may arise from a read error. The gene calls are TRBV7-7 and TRBJ2-1; TRBD2 agrees at 14 bases. Germline V gene data show CDR1 as SSHAT and CDR2 as FNYEAQ (reference sequence). The CDR3 has 15 amino acids. The CDR3 reads CASSRGLAGDNEQFF. In DNA form, the CDR3 reads TGTGCTAGCAGCCGGGGACTAGCGGGAGACAATGAGCAGTTCTTC. Using reference TRBV7-7 and TRBJ2-1 for the parts outside the CDR3, the full variable domain is GAGVSQSPRYKVTKRGQDVTLRCDPISSHATLYWYQQALGQGPEFLTYFNYEAQPDKSGLPSDRFSAERPEGSISTLTIQRTEQRDSAMYRCASSRGLAGDNEQFFGPGTRLTVL.